This TCR beta chain comes out of a study of blood T cell repertoires in COVID-19. In the study overall: From the United States, Italy and Spain came samples of acute and convalescent COVID-19.

As processed by the authors: Scientists estimated how many nucleated cells there were by amplifying reference gene primers. Clones were sequenced by immunoSEQ multiplex PCR, and TCRdb holds only the in-frame ones, with some missing. V, J and clone size were drawn from that table, and D and trimming were deduced from the DNA. This table has 190,000 or so clones, roughly 89% appearing once. The TCR originated in a man aged 50-59 years with acute or convalescent COVID-19. Sequences were obtained from peripheral blood.

CDR3 DNA: TGTGCCAGCAAGTCGGGACAGGGGACCAATGAGCAGTTCTTC. This encodes CASKSGQGTNEQFF. This chain uses TRBV6-5 with TRBJ2-1; 10 bases line up with TRBD1. CDR1 is MNHEY, CDR2 SVGAGI, per germline. With V trimmed by 7 bases and J by 6 bases, 6 bases remained unmatched. This CDR3 contains 14 residues.